The following is a TCR beta chain sequence with its context. There are 14 residues in the CDR3. Deletions cut 3 bases from V and 7 bases from J, with 12 bases between. In germline, CDR1 is KGHDR, CDR2 SFDVKD. The data belong to a study of blood T cell repertoires in COVID-19. Study overall: From T cells, B-cell-depleted T cells, or PBMCs came the material, which was cDNA or gDNA.

Source study methods: Amplification from reference gene primers served as the basis for estimated nucleated cell counts. Using immunoSEQ multiplex PCR, the repertoire was profiled, and TCRdb retains in-frame clones only, with some absent. Clone size and the V and J calls come from that table; the DNA yielded D and trimming. This sample has some 13,000 clones, with 65% to 90% found just once. This TCR derives from a man aged 40-50 years with active or convalescent COVID-19. The chain carries TRBV24-1 and TRBJ2-1; D perhaps matches TRBD2 (6 bases). The sequencing input was peripheral blood. In nucleotides, the CDR3 is TGTGCCACCAGTGATGGGACTCCGGTGAATGAGCAGTTCTTC. Protein product: CATSDGTPVNEQFF.